Listed here are 20 T cell receptor beta chains from one sample, sequenced in a study of blood T cell repertoires in COVID-19. Some clones are missing from TCRdb's copy, which holds only in-frame ones; the method was immunoSEQ multiplex PCR. Of fewer than 250,000 clones in the sample, about 83% were seen once. The specimen sequenced was peripheral blood. The receptor source for this set is a woman in her thirties or forties with active or convalescent COVID-19.

Only one count was recorded for this clone. The chain couples TRBV10-3 to TRBJ2-7, with 10 bases identical to TRBD2. V lost 5 bases to trimming and J lost 1 base; unmatched junction nucleotides: 2. This CDR3 spans 14 amino acids. Germline-derived CDR1 and CDR2 are ENHRY and SYGVKD. The CDR3 sequence is CAISTSGESYEQYF. The CDR3 region has the DNA TGTGCCATCAGTACTAGCGGGGAATCCTACGAGCAGTACTTC.

The rearrangement links TRBV5-5 to TRBJ2-7, with 8 bases that match TRBD1. CDR1 and CDR2 from the germline V gene are SGHKS and YYEKEE (reference sequence). The CDR3 covers 15 residues. Trimming removed 3 bases from V and 2 bases from J; junction bases left unmatched: 7. CDR3 nucleotides: TGTGCCAGCAGCTCCTCAGGGGGCTGGACCTACGAGCAGTACTTC. Protein: CASSSSGGWTYEQYF.

V is TRBV14 and J is TRBJ1-4; D remains ambiguous. Looked up from germline, CDR1 is SGHDN and CDR2 is FVKESK. The CDR3 contains 12 residues. Trimming took off 2 bases at V and 8 bases at J, with 6 bases between the two ends. CDR3 region: CASSQLTEKLFF. In DNA, the CDR3 is TGTGCCAGCAGCCAACTAACCGAAAAACTGTTTTTT. The variable domain in full, completed from reference TRBV14 and TRBJ1-4, reads EAGVTQFPSHSVIEKGQTVTLRCDPISGHDNLYWYRRVMGKEIKFLLHFVKESKQDESGMPNNRFLAERTGGTYSTLKVQPAELEDSGVYFCASSQLTEKLFFGSGTQLSVL.

V usage is TRBV28 and J usage is TRBJ1-4, with TRBD1 as a possible D gene (5 bases). The CDR3 runs to 15 residues. From germline, CDR1 is MDHEN and CDR2 SYDVKM. Trimming cost V 2 bases and J 0 bases, with 7 bases left between them. The CDR3 DNA follows: TGTGCCAGCAGTTTAGACAGCACAACTAATGAAAAACTGTTTTTT. The encoded protein is CASSLDSTTNEKLFF. The variable domain in full, completed from reference TRBV28 and TRBJ1-4, reads DVKVTQSSRYLVKRTGEKVFLECVQDMDHENMFWYRQDPGLGLRLIYFSYDVKMKEKGDIPEGYSVSREKKERFSLILESASTNQTSMYLCASSLDSTTNEKLFFGSGTQLSVL.

V and J are TRBV6-5 and TRBJ2-1, with TRBD2 as a possible D gene (5 bases). The CDR3 totals 16 residues. Germline V CDR1 and CDR2: MNHEY, SVGAGI. The V and J ends lost 4 bases and 0 bases respectively, with 13 bases between them. In DNA form, the CDR3 reads TGTGCCAGCAGTTTCCCGAGAGGGAGCTCCTACAATGAGCAGTTCTTC. Translation: CASSFPRGSSYNEQFF.

This sequence joins TRBV7-3 and TRBJ2-3; 11 bases map to TRBD2. V shed 0 bases and J 1 base; nucleotides not matched to a gene: 0. Germline V gene sequence: CDR1 SGHTA, CDR2 FQGTGA. CDR3 length equals 16 residues. CDR3 sequence: CASSLTTSGGTDTQYF. CDR3 bases: TGTGCCAGCAGCTTAACGACTAGCGGGGGCACAGATACGCAGTATTTT.

This clone was counted a single time. The chain couples TRBV2 to TRBJ1-4; D gene ambiguous. The germline V and J ends were trimmed by 1 base and 8 bases, with 20 bases remaining between them. Looked up from germline, CDR1 is SNHLY and CDR2 is FYNNEI. The CDR3 extends over 17 amino acids. The CDR3 nucleotides read TGTGCCAGCAGTGAAGGGAGCCCGAGGGCCTTGGAGGAAAAACTGTTTTTT. It codes for CASSEGSPRALEEKLFF. Together with reference TRBV2 and TRBJ1-4, the CDR3 gives the full variable domain: EPEVTQTPSHQVTQMGQEVILRCVPISNHLYFYWYRQILGQKVEFLVSFYNNEISEKSEIFDDQFSVERPDGSNFTLKIRSTKLEDSAMYFCASSEGSPRALEEKLFFGSGTQLSVL.

The chain links TRBV28 to TRBJ1-6; TRBD1 matches 8 bases. CDR3 length: 16 amino acids. Losses at the gene ends were 4 bases for V and 8 bases for J; bases not matched to a gene: 10. Germline V gene data show CDR1 as MDHEN and CDR2 as SYDVKM. In DNA, the CDR3 is TGTGCCAGCAGTTCCTCCGTCAGGGGGCTGGATTCACCCCTCCACTTT. Its translation: CASSSSVRGLDSPLHF.

In DNA, the CDR3 is TGTGCCAGGAATTTCAGCAGCGGAGCCTACGAGCAGTACTTC. Residues: CARNFSSGAYEQYF. This chain connects TRBV19 to TRBJ2-7; D perhaps matches TRBD2 (5 bases). The CDR3 consists of 14 residues. Germline V gene data show CDR1 as LNHDA and CDR2 as SQIVND (reference sequence). V was cut by 9 bases and J by 2 bases, with 17 bases left in between.

This CDR3 reads CASSQATGQGATEAFF. The CDR3 DNA is TGTGCCAGCAGCCAAGCCACCGGACAGGGTGCCACTGAAGCTTTCTTT. This rearrangement joins TRBV3-1 (or the pseudogene TRBV3-2) to TRBJ1-1; 8 bases align to TRBD1. V gave up 1 base and J gave up 4 bases; unmatched junction bases: 8. Germline V gene lookup returns CDR1 LGHDT and CDR2 YNNKEL (reference sequence). The CDR3 is 16 residues long.

The chain has TRBV28 and TRBJ1-2; 10 nucleotides match TRBD1. Germline V gives CDR1 MDHEN, CDR2 SYDVKM. This CDR3 region has 13 residues. V lost 7 bases, J lost 6 bases, and 5 bases stayed unmatched. The chain's CDR3 is CASIETGGNGYTF. For the CDR3, the DNA is TGTGCCAGCATTGAGACAGGGGGCAATGGCTACACCTTC.

The V gene is TRBV19, the J gene TRBJ1-5; perhaps TRBD1 as D (6 bases). Germline V gene data show CDR1 as LNHDA and CDR2 as SQIVND (reference sequence). With 8 bases removed from V and 0 bases from J, the gap between germline ends came to 20 bases. The CDR3 runs 17 residues. CDR3 sequence (DNA): TGTGCCAGTTTGGGGACGCAGGGGATCTATAGCAATCAGCCCCAGCATTTT. Its protein is CASLGTQGIYSNQPQHF.

This chain links TRBV9 with TRBJ1-4, with 11 bases that match TRBD1. This CDR3 has 14 residues. Trimming took 4 bases from V and 7 from J; bases not matched to a gene: 3. Germline CDR1 SGDLS, CDR2 YYNGEE. The CDR3 loop reads CASSRTGGSEKLFF. CDR3 nucleotides: TGTGCCAGCAGCCGGACAGGGGGCAGTGAAAAACTGTTTTTT.

Remarks on this clone: At one end the junction does not follow the germline gene, possibly because of a read error. Other DNA variants within this sample encode the same CDR3. V and J are TRBV7-2 and TRBJ2-3; 8 bases map to TRBD2. This CDR3 contains 17 residues. Per the germline V gene, CDR1 is SGHTA and CDR2 is FQGNSA. The CDR3 sequence: CASSLRGGAFNTDTQYF. The CDR3 coding sequence is TGCGCCAGCAGCTTACGGGGGGGGGCGTTTAACACAGATACGCAGTATTTT.

This clone was seen once. The chain carries TRBV5-6 and TRBJ2-5; D is perhaps TRBD2 (6 bases). The CDR3 is made up of 15 amino acids. In germline, CDR1 is SGHDT, CDR2 YYEEEE. The germline V and J ends were trimmed by 4 bases and 3 bases, with 16 bases remaining between them. Written as DNA, the CDR3 is TGTGCCAGCAGCCCCGCCCCGACTAGAGAAGAGACCCAGTACTTC. This codes for CASSPAPTREETQYF.

This chain's CDR3 is CASSQDYGRETQYF. Written as DNA, the CDR3 is TGTGCCAGCAGCCAAGATTATGGGAGAGAGACCCAGTACTTC. The gene calls are TRBV3-1 (or the pseudogene TRBV3-2) and TRBJ2-5; weak D call: TRBD2 (5 bases). V lost 0 bases, J lost 4 bases, and 9 bases lay in between. The CDR3 contains 14 residues. Germline lookup yields CDR1 LGHDT and CDR2 YNNKEL (reference sequence).

V and J are TRBV3-1 (or the pseudogene TRBV3-2) and TRBJ2-7, with TRBD1 matching over 8 bases. The CDR3 length is 13 residues. With 4 bases clipped from V and 3 bases from J, the junction kept 2 bases outside the gene matches. Germline CDR1 and CDR2: LGHDT and YNNKEL (reference sequence). In nucleotides, the CDR3 is TGTGCCAGCAGCCGTGGGACAGGCTACGAGCAGTACTTC. The encoded protein is CASSRGTGYEQYF.

The chain employs TRBV11-2 and TRBJ1-4; possible D gene TRBD1, 5 bases. The CDR3 covers 15 residues. CDR1 is SGHAT and CDR2 is FQNNGV in the germline V gene. Deletions cut 1 base from V and 4 bases from J, with 10 bases between. In DNA form, the CDR3 reads TGTGCCAGCAGCTTAGGGACACTGTTTAATGAAAAACTGTTTTTT. Translation gives CASSLGTLFNEKLFF. Together with reference TRBV11-2 and TRBJ1-4, the CDR3 gives the full variable domain: EAGVAQSPRYKIIEKRQSVAFWCNPISGHATLYWYQQILGQGPKLLIQFQNNGVVDDSQLPKDRFSAERLKGVDSTLKIQPAKLEDSAVYLCASSLGTLFNEKLFFGSGTQLSVL.

The V gene is TRBV5-4, the J gene TRBJ2-1; TRBD2 agrees at 7 bases. This CDR3 comprises 16 residues. Losses at the gene ends were 0 bases for V and 7 bases for J; bases not matched to a gene: 10. Germline V lookup: CDR1 SGHNT, CDR2 YYREEE (reference sequence). CDR3 in DNA: TGTGCCAGCAGCTTGGGGGAGGGAGGACTCCAAAATGAGCAGTTCTTC. Protein: CASSLGEGGLQNEQFF.

The V and J genes are TRBV5-1 and TRBJ2-1; 10 bases are shared with TRBD2. The V and J ends lost 5 bases and 2 bases, in that order; junction bases with no gene match: 4. This CDR3 region has 15 residues. Germline CDR1 is SGHRS and CDR2 is YFSETQ. As DNA, the CDR3 is TGCGCCAGCAGGCCTAGCGGGAGCCCCTACAATGAGCAGTTCTTC. Translated: CASRPSGSPYNEQFF.